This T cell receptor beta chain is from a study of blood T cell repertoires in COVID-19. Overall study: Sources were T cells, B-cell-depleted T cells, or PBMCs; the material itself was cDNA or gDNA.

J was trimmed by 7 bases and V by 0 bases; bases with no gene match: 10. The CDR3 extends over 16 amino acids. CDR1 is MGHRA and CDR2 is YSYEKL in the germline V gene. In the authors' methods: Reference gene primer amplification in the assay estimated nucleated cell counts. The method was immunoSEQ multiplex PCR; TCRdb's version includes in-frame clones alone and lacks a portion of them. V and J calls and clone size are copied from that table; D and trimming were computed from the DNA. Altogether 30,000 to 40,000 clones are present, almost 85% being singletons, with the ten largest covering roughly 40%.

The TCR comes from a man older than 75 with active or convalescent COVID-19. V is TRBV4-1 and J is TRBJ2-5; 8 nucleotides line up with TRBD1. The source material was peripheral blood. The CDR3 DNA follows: TGCGCCAGCAGCCAAGATCGACAGGGGAGGAGGGGGACCCAGTACTTC. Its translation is CASSQDRQGRRGTQYF.